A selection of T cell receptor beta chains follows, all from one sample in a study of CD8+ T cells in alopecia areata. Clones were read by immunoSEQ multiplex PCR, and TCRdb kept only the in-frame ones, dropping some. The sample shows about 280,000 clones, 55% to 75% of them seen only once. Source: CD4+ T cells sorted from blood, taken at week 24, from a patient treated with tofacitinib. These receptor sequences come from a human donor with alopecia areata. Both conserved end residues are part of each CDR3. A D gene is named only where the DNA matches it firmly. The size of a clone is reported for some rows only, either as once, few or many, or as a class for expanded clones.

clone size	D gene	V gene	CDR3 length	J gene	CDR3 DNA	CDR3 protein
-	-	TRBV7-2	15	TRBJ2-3	TGTGCCAGCAGCTTAGCGGCCTCGAGCACAGATACGCAGTATTTT	CASSLAASSTDTQYF
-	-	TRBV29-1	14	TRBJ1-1	TGCAGCGGGAGGGGGGCGATCCCGAACACTGAAGCTTTCTTT	CSGRGAIPNTEAFF
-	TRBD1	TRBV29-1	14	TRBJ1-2	TGCAGCGTCGCTCGACAGGGGTTGAACTATGGCTACACCTTC	CSVARQGLNYGYTF
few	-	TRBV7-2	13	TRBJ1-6	TGTGCCAGCAGCTCGAGACAGAATTCACCCCTCCACTTT	CASSSRQNSPLHF
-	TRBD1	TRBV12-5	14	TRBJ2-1	TGTGCTAGTGGTTTGGCAACAGGGGGCAATGAGCAGTTCTTC	CASGLATGGNEQFF
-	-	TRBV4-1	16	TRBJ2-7	TGCGCCAGCAGCCAGATCTTAACAGGGATTCCCTACGAGCAGTACTTC	CASSQILTGIPYEQYF
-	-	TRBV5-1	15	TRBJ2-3	TGCGCCAGCAGCTTTTTGACAGGCTCCACAGATACGCAGTATTTT	CASSFLTGSTDTQYF
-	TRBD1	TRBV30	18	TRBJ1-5	TGTGTATTCGATACCGGGACAGGGACCCTAAATAGCAATCAGCCCCAGCATTTT	CVFDTGTGTLNSNQPQHF
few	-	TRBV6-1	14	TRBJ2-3	TGTGCCAGCAAGGCCCTAGTGTACACAGATACGCAGTATTTT	CASKALVYTDTQYF
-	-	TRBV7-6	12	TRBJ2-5	TGTGCCAGCAGCTCGGTGCAAGAGACCCAGTACTTC	CASSSVQETQYF
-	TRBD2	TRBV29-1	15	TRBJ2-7	TGCAGCGTTCCCTCCAGACTAGCGGGGGTCTACGAGCAGTACTTC	CSVPSRLAGVYEQYF
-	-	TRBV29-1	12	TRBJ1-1	TGCAGCGTTGCAGGGTGGCGCACTGAAGCTTTCTTT	CSVAGWRTEAFF
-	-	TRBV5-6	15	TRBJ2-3	TGTGCCAGCAGCTACACAGGGAGGGCAACAGATACGCAGTATTTT	CASSYTGRATDTQYF
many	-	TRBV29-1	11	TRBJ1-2	TGCAGCGTTGCCCGGGCGGGTGGCTACACCTTC	CSVARAGGYTF
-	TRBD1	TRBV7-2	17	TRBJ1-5	TGTGCCAGCAGCGGGGGGGAAGGACAGGCACTCAATCAGCCCCAGCATTTT	CASSGGEGQALNQPQHF
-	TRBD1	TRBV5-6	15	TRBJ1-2	TGTGCCAGCAGCTCCCTACTCGACAGGGGGGATGGCTACACCTTC	CASSSLLDRGDGYTF
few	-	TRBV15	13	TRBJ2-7	TGTGCCACCAGCAGAGATCTTTCCTACGAGCAGTACTTC	CATSRDLSYEQYF
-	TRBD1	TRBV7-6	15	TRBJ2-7	TGTGCCAGCGGTCCCCTCGAGGGGGCCTACTACGAGCAGTACTTC	CASGPLEGAYYEQYF
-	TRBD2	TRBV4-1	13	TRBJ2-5	TGCGCCAGCAGCCCTAGCGGGCAAGAGACCCAGTACTTC	CASSPSGQETQYF
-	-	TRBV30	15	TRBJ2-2	TGTGCCTGGAGTAGGACCATTTTACCCACCGGGGAGCTGTTTTTT	CAWSRTILPTGELFF
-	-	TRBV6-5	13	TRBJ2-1	TGTGCCAGCAGTCGTTTAGGGTACAATGAGCAGTTCTTC	CASSRLGYNEQFF
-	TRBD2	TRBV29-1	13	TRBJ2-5	TGCAGCGTTGAGGCTAGCGGGGTGGAGACCCAGTACTTC	CSVEASGVETQYF
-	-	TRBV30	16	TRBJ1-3	TGTGCCCGTCTCCTGACAGGAACGAGCTCTGGAAACACCATATATTTT	CARLLTGTSSGNTIYF
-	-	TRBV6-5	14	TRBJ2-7	TGTGCCAGCAGGAAGGGGTCTGGCTCCTACGAGCAGTACTTC	CASRKGSGSYEQYF
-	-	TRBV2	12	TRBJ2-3	TGTGCCAGCCACCCCGGCACAGATACGCAGTATTTT	CASHPGTDTQYF
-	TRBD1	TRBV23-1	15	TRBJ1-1	TGCGCCAGCAGTCAACGACAGGGACAGAACACTGAAGCTTTCTTT	CASSQRQGQNTEAFF
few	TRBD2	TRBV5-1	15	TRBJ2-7	TGCGCCAGCAGCTTGTTTCCTAGCGGGGACTACGAGCAGTACTTC	CASSLFPSGDYEQYF
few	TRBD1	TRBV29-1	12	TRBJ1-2	TGCAGCGTTAAGGACAGGACCTATGGCTACACCTTC	CSVKDRTYGYTF
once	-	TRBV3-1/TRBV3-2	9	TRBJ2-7	TGTGCCAGCCTCTACGAGCAGTACTTC	CASLYEQYF
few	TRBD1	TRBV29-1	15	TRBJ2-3	TGCAGCGTTGAGGGTGGACAGGGGGCGATGTATACGCAGTATTTT	CSVEGGQGAMYTQYF
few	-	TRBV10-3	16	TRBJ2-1	TGTGCCATCAGTGATGGTGCTCCGGGCCCTGACAATGAGCAGTTCTTC	CAISDGAPGPDNEQFF
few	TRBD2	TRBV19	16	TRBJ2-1	TGTGCCAGTAGGAGAGCGGGGGGGAGCTCCTACAATGAGCAGTTCTTC	CASRRAGGSSYNEQFF
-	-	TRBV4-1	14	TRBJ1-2	TGCGCCAGCAGCCCTCAGCGTTCAGGCTATGGCTACACCTTC	CASSPQRSGYGYTF
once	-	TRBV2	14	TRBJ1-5	TGTGCCAGTCTGGGGGGTCTTGGCAATCAGCCCCAGCATTTT	CASLGGLGNQPQHF
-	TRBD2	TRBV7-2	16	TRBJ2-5	TGTGCCAGCAGCGAGGCTTCGGCGGGGGGGATGGAGACCCAGTACTTC	CASSEASAGGMETQYF
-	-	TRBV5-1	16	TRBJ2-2	TGCGCCAGCAGCCGCTTGACCGGGACACCCACCGGGGAGCTGTTTTTT	CASSRLTGTPTGELFF
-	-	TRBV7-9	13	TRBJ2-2	TGTGCCAGCAGCTTCCCGAACACCGGGGAGCTGTTTTTT	CASSFPNTGELFF
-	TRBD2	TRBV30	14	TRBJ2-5	TGTGCCTGGAGTGCGGGACTAACCCCCGGGACCCAGTACTTC	CAWSAGLTPGTQYF
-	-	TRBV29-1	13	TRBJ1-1	TGCAGCGTTGCTTACCTCCTGAACACTGAAGCTTTCTTT	CSVAYLLNTEAFF
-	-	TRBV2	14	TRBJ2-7	TGTGCCAGCAGCCAGGGTGGAATGGTGCGGGGACAGTACTTC	CASSQGGMVRGQYF
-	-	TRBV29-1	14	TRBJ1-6	TGCAGCGTTTCCAGGAGCTCCTATAATTCACCCCTCCACTTT	CSVSRSSYNSPLHF
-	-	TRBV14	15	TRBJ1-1	TGTGCCAGCAGCCAAGTTAGCAGGGCGGACACTGAAGCTTTCTTT	CASSQVSRADTEAFF
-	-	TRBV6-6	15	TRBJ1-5	TGTGCCAGCAGAACCCACACGGGTGGGAATCAGCCCCAGCATTTT	CASRTHTGGNQPQHF
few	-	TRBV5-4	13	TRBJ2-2	TGTGCCAGCGGGCAGCAGAACACCGGGGAGCTGTTTTTT	CASGQQNTGELFF
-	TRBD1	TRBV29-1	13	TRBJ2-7	TGCAGCGTTGCCGGGACAGGGTCCTACGAGCAGTACTTC	CSVAGTGSYEQYF
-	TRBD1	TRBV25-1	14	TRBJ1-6	TGTGCCAGCAGTGGGGGACAGTTCAATTCACCCCTCCACTTT	CASSGGQFNSPLHF
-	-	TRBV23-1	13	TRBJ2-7	TGCGCCAGCAGTGAGGAGGGCAGGTACGAGCAGTACTTC	CASSEEGRYEQYF
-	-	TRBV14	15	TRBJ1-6	TGTGCCAGCAGCCAAGATTGGCAGTATAATTCACCCCTCCACTTT	CASSQDWQYNSPLHF
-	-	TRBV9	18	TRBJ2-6	TGTGCCAGCAGCGTAGGAGGAGGGACAGACTCTGGGGCCAACGTCCTGACTTTC	CASSVGGGTDSGANVLTF
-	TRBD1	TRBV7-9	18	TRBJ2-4	TGTGCCAGCAGCTATTGGACAGGGGGACGAATCCCCAAAAACATTCAGTACTTC	CASSYWTGGRIPKNIQYF
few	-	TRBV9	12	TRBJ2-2	TGTGCCAGCAGCGTAGCCAAGGGGGAGCTGTTTTTT	CASSVAKGELFF
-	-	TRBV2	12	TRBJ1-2	TGTGCCAGCACCCTACAGGTTTATGGCTACACCTTC	CASTLQVYGYTF